A single sample gave rise to the 5 T cell receptor beta chains below, sequenced in a study of T cells in Graves' hyperthyroidism and ophthalmopathy. TCR beta CDR3 regions were amplified from RNA transcripts. The study used the HTBI primer set for a first-round RT-PCR of the TCR CDR3. In TCRdb, the multiplex PCR reads were re-called with MiXCR into one record per CDR3 protein. The repertoire holds approximately 700,000 distinct CDR3 sequences, with 45% as singletons. The sequenced sample consisted of peripheral blood or thyroid tissue (not recorded which). These receptors were collected from an adult man with Graves' disease, either hyperthyroidism or ophthalmopathy (not recorded which).

V is TRBV24-1 and J is TRBJ1-1; possible D gene TRBD1, 5 bases. CDR3 length equals 11 residues. The germline V and J ends were trimmed by 3 bases and 9 bases, with 7 bases remaining between them. Germline V gives CDR1 KGHDR, CDR2 SFDVKD. The CDR3 loop reads CATSDPGKAFF. The CDR3 nucleotides are TGTGCCACCAGTGATCCAGGGAAAGCTTTCTTT.

This clonotype was detected ten times or more. V usage is TRBV6-5 and J usage is TRBJ2-5, with D hard to call. Germline CDR1 and CDR2: MNHEY and SVGAGI. The CDR3 spans 15 residues. Trimming shortened V by 2 bases and J by 5 bases, and 15 bases separated the two germline ends. CDR3: CASSYNLINMETQYF. The CDR3 nucleotides read TGTGCCAGCAGTTACAATCTTATTAATATGGAGACCCAGTACTTC.

As to this clonotype: Being one base from a much bigger clone, this may be a read error. This chain joins TRBV24-1 and TRBJ2-7; D remains unclear. This CDR3 region has 13 residues. Deletions cut 2 bases from V and 0 bases from J, with 4 bases between. Germline V gene lookup returns CDR1 KGHDR and CDR2 SFDVKD. The CDR3 reads CATSDSPSYEQYF. The CDR3 DNA follows: TGTGCCACCAGTGATTCTCCCTCCTACGAGCAGTACTTC.

Details on this clonotype: This may stem from a read error, because a much larger clone lies one nucleotide away. DNA for the CDR3: TGTACCAGCAGGGTGACAGGAACTGGCTACACCTTC. This codes for CTSRVTGTGYTF. The rearrangement uses TRBV2 and TRBJ1-2, with a tentative D call TRBD1 (6 bases). The CDR3 totals 12 residues. Germline assignment: CDR1 SNHLY and CDR2 FYNNEI.

The rearrangement links TRBV2 to TRBJ1-4; D gene uncertain. This CDR3 comprises 15 residues. Germline CDR1 SNHLY, CDR2 FYNNEI. Trimming left V 3 bases short and J 8 bases short, with 16 bases between. The CDR3 DNA sequence: TGTGCCAGCAGTGAGGCCAGTCCGAGATCGGAAAAACTGTTTTTT. This codes for CASSEASPRSEKLFF.